This T cell receptor (beta chain) was captured by sequencing in a study of cytomegalovirus exposure and HLA in healthy donors. Points from the study as a whole: The likely explanation for a cluster of highly shared sequence variants was sequencing artifact.

Worth noting for this clone: No antigen is known for it.

Germline lookup yields CDR1 SGHRS and CDR2 YFSETQ. The CDR3 is 15 amino acids. Unmatched junction bases numbered 5, after V lost 2 bases and J lost 7 bases. The study ran its PCR with 60 Vbeta and 13 Jbeta primers. Assay used: immunoSEQ multiplex PCR; TCRdb lists only in-frame clones, some missing. The profile shows about 110,000 clones, about 12% of them singletons. Sequenced sample: PBMCs. The J gene is TRBJ2-2, the V gene TRBV5-1; 10 bases match TRBD2. This TCR came from a man aged 35 to 55 in good health and CMV-seropositive. CDR3 sequence (DNA): TGCGCCAGCAGCTTTGGGCTAGCGGGAGTCGGGGAGCTGTTTTTT. Its translation: CASSFGLAGVGELFF.